This TCR beta chain was observed in a study of cytomegalovirus exposure and HLA in healthy donors. V was clipped by 7 bases and J by 0 bases, with 15 bases between them. In germline, CDR1 is MNHNS, CDR2 SASEGT. The length of the CDR3 is 15 residues. Concerning this clone itself: Its target is not known.

All the people who gave samples were healthy bone marrow donors. The PCR used 60 Vbeta and 13 Jbeta primers. Some clones are missing from TCRdb's copy, which holds only in-frame ones; the method was immunoSEQ multiplex PCR. Here the sample spans roughly 180,000 clones, roughly four fifths being singletons. Study-wide results and limits: Sequencing likely caused a cluster of highly shared sequence variants. Under in vitro conditions, a few CMV-associated chains were confirmed as specific for CMV antigens.

The receptor was derived from a female donor in good health and CMV-seronegative. This sequence joins TRBV6-1 and TRBJ1-1; possibly TRBD1 for D (6 bases). The specimen was PBMCs. The CDR3 is CASNRDKLLNTEAFF. The CDR3 DNA follows: TGTGCCAGCAACCGGGACAAATTGTTGAACACTGAAGCTTTCTTT.